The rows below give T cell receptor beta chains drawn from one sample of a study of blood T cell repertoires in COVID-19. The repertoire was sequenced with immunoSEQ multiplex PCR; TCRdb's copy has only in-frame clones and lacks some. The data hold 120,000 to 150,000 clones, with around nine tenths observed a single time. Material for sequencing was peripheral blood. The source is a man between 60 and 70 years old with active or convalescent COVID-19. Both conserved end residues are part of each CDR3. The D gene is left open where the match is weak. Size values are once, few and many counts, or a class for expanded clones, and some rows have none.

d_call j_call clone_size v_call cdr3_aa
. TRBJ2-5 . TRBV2 CASREDEAGTQYF
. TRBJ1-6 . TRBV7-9 CASSYRQELHF
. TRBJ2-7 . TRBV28 CASSLGGGHEQYF
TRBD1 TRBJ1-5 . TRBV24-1 CATSDPRTGGAYNQPQHF
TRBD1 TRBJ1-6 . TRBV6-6 CASSDPGQKNSPLHF
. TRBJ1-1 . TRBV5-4 CASSLPSGNLNEAFF
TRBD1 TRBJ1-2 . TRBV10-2 CASSPSGGGYGYTF
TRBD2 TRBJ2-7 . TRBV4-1 CASSQQPGLAGDYEQYF
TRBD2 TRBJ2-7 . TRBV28 CASRGTSGSYEQYF
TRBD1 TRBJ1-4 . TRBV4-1 CASSLGQGANEKLFF
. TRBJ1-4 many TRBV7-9 CASSLPIGAGEKLFF
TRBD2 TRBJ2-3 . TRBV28 CASTRAGGPSTDTQYF
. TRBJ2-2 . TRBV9 CASSVAGELFF
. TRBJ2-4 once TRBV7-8 CASSDYAGSLTLRRNIQYF
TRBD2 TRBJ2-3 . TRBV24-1 CATSVASGSSTDTQYF
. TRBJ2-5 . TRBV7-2 CASSPRGGGRETQYF
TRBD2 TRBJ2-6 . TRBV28 CASSVPSGGSGANVLTF
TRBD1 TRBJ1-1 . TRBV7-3 CASSLMTGGDAFF
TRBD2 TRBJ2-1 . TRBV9 CASSVRGLGYNEQFF
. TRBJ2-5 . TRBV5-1 CASSKSRQIQETQYF
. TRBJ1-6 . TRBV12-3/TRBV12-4 CASSNRVDSPLHF
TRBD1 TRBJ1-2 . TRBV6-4 CASSEHLLGGGYTF
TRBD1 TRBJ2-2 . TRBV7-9 CASTPNRARGTGELFF
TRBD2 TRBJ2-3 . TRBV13 CASSPRLSGRADTDTQYF
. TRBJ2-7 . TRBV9 CASSVAVRNEQYF
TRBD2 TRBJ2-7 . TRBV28 CASSLTSGTIYEQYF
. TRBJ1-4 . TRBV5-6 CASSWTVNEKLFF
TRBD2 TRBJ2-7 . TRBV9 CASSVFSSGRPDEQYF
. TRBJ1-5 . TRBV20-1 CSASGGGGLPQHF
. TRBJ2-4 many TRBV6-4 CASSEGTAPGNIQYF
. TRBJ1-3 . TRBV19 CASSMSLRNSHLSGNTIYF
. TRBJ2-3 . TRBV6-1 CASSDTVYSTDTQYF
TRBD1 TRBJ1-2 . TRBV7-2 CASSRIPSGTGYSGYGYTF